This entry lists 11 T cell receptor beta chains sequenced from one sample in a study of blood T cell repertoires in COVID-19. The repertoire was sequenced with immunoSEQ multiplex PCR; TCRdb's copy has only in-frame clones and lacks some. This table holds about 74,000 clones, over 75% found once. Input material: peripheral blood. Receptors originate from a man between 65 and 79 years old with active or convalescent COVID-19.

The CDR3: CASSLRPRGRIPGELFF. The CDR3 DNA sequence: TGTGCCAGCAGTCTCCGCCCGAGGGGGCGCATTCCCGGGGAGCTGTTTTTT. This chain uses TRBV2 with TRBJ2-2; 7 bases map to TRBD1. Unmatched junction bases numbered 15, after V lost 5 bases and J lost 6 bases. Per the germline V gene, CDR1 is SNHLY and CDR2 is FYNNEI. The CDR3 consists of 17 residues.

This clone was seen once. The chain combines TRBV6-1 with TRBJ2-1, with D unclear. The CDR3 contains 15 residues. Germline lookup yields CDR1 MNHNS and CDR2 SASEGT. Trimming left V 2 bases short and J 2 bases short, with 10 bases between. The CDR3 reads CASSELSVTYNEQFF. CDR3 bases: TGTGCCAGCAGTGAACTCAGCGTAACCTACAATGAGCAGTTCTTC.

This chain connects TRBV12-3 or TRBV12-4 to TRBJ2-5; D perhaps matches TRBD1 (6 bases). Between the trimmed V and J ends, which lost 5 bases and 5 bases, there was a span of 12 bases. CDR3 size: 13 residues. The CDR3 coding sequence is TGTGCCAGCAGTCCGGGACATGTGGAGACCCAGTACTTC. Protein product: CASSPGHVETQYF.

The V gene is TRBV5-6, the J gene TRBJ2-1; TRBD2 aligns across 8 bases. CDR3 size: 15 residues. Unmatched junction bases numbered 11, after V lost 3 bases and J lost 9 bases. Germline CDR1 SGHDT, CDR2 YYEEEE. CDR3 nucleotides: TGTGCCAGCAGCTCCCTGGGGTTTGCGGGAGGTGAGCAGTTCTTC. Protein sequence: CASSSLGFAGGEQFF.

The chain employs TRBV7-8 and TRBJ1-2, with D possibly TRBD1 on 5 matching bases. Germline-derived CDR1 and CDR2 are SGHVS and FQNEAQ. CDR3 length: 14 residues. Trimming removed 5 bases from V and 8 bases from J, with 18 bases in between. The CDR3 DNA sequence: TGTGCCAGCAGCGGGGCAAGGGTGGGTACGGGCTACACCTTC. This sequence encodes CASSGARVGTGYTF.

The rearrangement uses TRBV27 and TRBJ2-3; the D gene is possibly TRBD1 (6 bases). The CDR3 is made up of 14 amino acids. Germline V gene sequence: CDR1 MNHEY, CDR2 SMNVEV (reference sequence). V gave up 6 bases and J gave up 4 bases, with 14 bases separating them. CDR3 sequence (DNA): TGTGCCAGCAGGCAGAACAGGGTCTCAGATACGCAGTATTTT. It yields the protein CASRQNRVSDTQYF.

This chain uses TRBV12-3 or TRBV12-4 with TRBJ1-2, with TRBD1 as a possible D gene (6 bases). Trimming took 1 base from V and 4 from J, leaving 7 bases between them. The CDR3 is 13 amino acids. This CDR3 reads CASSLGGPYGYTF. The CDR3 bases are TGTGCCAGCAGTTTAGGGGGGCCCTATGGCTACACCTTC.

This clone was detected a few times. The chain has TRBV5-1 and TRBJ1-1; D gene unclear. V was cut by 0 bases and J by 0 bases, with 12 bases left in between. Germline lookup yields CDR1 SGHRS and CDR2 YFSETQ. The CDR3 consists of 16 residues. This CDR3 reads CASSLGAQRMNTEAFF. CDR3 DNA sequence: TGCGCCAGCAGCTTGGGGGCACAGCGGATGAACACTGAAGCTTTCTTT.

The chain joins TRBV19 to TRBJ1-5; TRBD1 aligns across 7 bases. Trimming took 3 bases from V and 1 from J; bases not matched to a gene: 3. Germline loops: CDR1 LNHDA, CDR2 SQIVND (reference sequence). The CDR3 loop spans 15 amino acids. For the CDR3, the DNA is TGTGCCAGTAGTATTTACAGGGGAAGCAATCAGCCCCAGCATTTT. Its translation is CASSIYRGSNQPQHF.

The chain combines TRBV23-1 with TRBJ1-4; no definite D call. TRBV23-1 is treated as an ORF (open reading frame) with a function not yet certain. With 7 bases removed from V and 6 bases from J, the gap between germline ends came to 12 bases. This CDR3 contains 13 residues. The CDR3 DNA sequence: TGCGCCAGCAAACGAGGCGGTGATGAAAAACTGTTTTTT. It is translated as CASKRGGDEKLFF.

The genes are TRBV6-5 and TRBJ1-2; D not resolved. The V gene lost 0 bases and the J gene lost 9 bases, with 14 bases spanning the gap. The germline V gene encodes CDR1 MNHEY and CDR2 SVGAGI. The CDR3 has 14 residues. The CDR3 protein is CASSYSGAARRYTF. The CDR3, as DNA: TGTGCCAGCAGTTACTCGGGAGCCGCCCGGCGCTACACCTTC.